A selection of T cell receptor beta chains follows, all from one sample in a study of vaccination effects on CD4 cells after COVID-19. The antigens for these receptors are not known. Method: immunoSEQ multiplex PCR; TCRdb's copy keeps in-frame clones and lacks some. This table has approximately 57,000 clones, approximately 81% appearing once. This material consisted of CD4+ T cells from PBMCs cultured without peptide, taken after COVID-19 vaccination. Every receptor here comes from a human donor who received a COVID-19 vaccine. Both conserved end residues are part of each CDR3. Fields, in order: CDR3 DNA, CDR3 protein, V gene, J gene, clone size, D gene. A D gene is named only where the DNA matches it firmly. Not every row has a clone size; where given, it reads once, few, many or a size class.

DNA: TGTGCCAGCAGCTCGTTTTCCGGGACAGGGGACTCCTACGAGCAGTACTTC
CDR3: CASSSFSGTGDSYEQYF
V: TRBV11-3
J: TRBJ2-7
size: few
D: TRBD1

DNA: TGCGCCAGCAGCCAGGGACAGGGAGACTATGGCTACACCTTC
CDR3: CASSQGQGDYGYTF
V: TRBV5-1
J: TRBJ1-2
size: few
D: TRBD1

DNA: TGTGCCAGCAGTTTATCGTTACTAGCGGGAGTCACCGGGGAGCTGTTTTTT
CDR3: CASSLSLLAGVTGELFF
V: TRBV27
J: TRBJ2-2
size: .
D: TRBD2

DNA: TGCGCCAGCAGCTCAACAGGGGGATCGTACAATGAGCAGTTCTTC
CDR3: CASSSTGGSYNEQFF
V: TRBV5-1
J: TRBJ2-1
size: .
D: TRBD1

DNA: TGTGCCAGCAGGCCCCCCGAGGCGGGGTACAATGAGCAGTTCTTC
CDR3: CASRPPEAGYNEQFF
V: TRBV5-4
J: TRBJ2-1
size: .
D: .

DNA: TGTGCCAGCAGCCCGGGACAGGGAGGGAGCACTGAAGCTTTCTTT
CDR3: CASSPGQGGSTEAFF
V: TRBV11-1
J: TRBJ1-1
size: .
D: TRBD1

DNA: TGCAGCGTTCGTCCAGGGTCTAATGAAAAACTGTTTTTT
CDR3: CSVRPGSNEKLFF
V: TRBV29-1
J: TRBJ1-4
size: once
D: .

DNA: TGTGCCAGCTCACCACCGGGACAGGGTCTAGTGTTGGAAAAACTGTTTTTT
CDR3: CASSPPGQGLVLEKLFF
V: TRBV18
J: TRBJ1-4
size: .
D: TRBD1

DNA: TGCGCCAGCAGCGATACAGGGTATAATTCACCCCTCCACTTT
CDR3: CASSDTGYNSPLHF
V: TRBV5-1
J: TRBJ1-6
size: .
D: .

DNA: TGTGCCAGCACTTCAGGGCCGGGAGGTCAGCCCCAGCATTTT
CDR3: CASTSGPGGQPQHF
V: TRBV6-5
J: TRBJ1-5
size: .
D: .

DNA: TGTGCCAGCAGTTACTGGGATCCGTGGAGCAATCAGCCCCAGCATTTT
CDR3: CASSYWDPWSNQPQHF
V: TRBV6-2/TRBV6-3
J: TRBJ1-5
size: .
D: .

DNA: TGTGCCAGCAGCTTAGGCCCGGTCGGCCTACAGGGGGCGGCTGAAGCTTTCTTT
CDR3: CASSLGPVGLQGAAEAFF
V: TRBV7-9
J: TRBJ1-1
size: .
D: TRBD1

DNA: TGTGCCAGCAGCCTTAAGGGTGGTATAGGACGGCTGTACGAGCAGTACTTC
CDR3: CASSLKGGIGRLYEQYF
V: TRBV14
J: TRBJ2-7
size: .
D: .

DNA: TGCAGTGCTAGTGAGGGGTCGCACTATGGCTACACCTTC
CDR3: CSASEGSHYGYTF
V: TRBV20-1
J: TRBJ1-2
size: .
D: .

DNA: TGTGCCAGCAGCTTGGGGTCCCAGTACTTC
CDR3: CASSLGSQYF
V: TRBV5-6
J: TRBJ2-5
size: .
D: .

DNA: TGTGCCAGCAGCAACCGGGACAGGGCCACTGAAGCTTTCTTT
CDR3: CASSNRDRATEAFF
V: TRBV6-5
J: TRBJ1-1
size: .
D: TRBD1

DNA: TGTGCCAGCAGTTACCTAGATCGAACTTTTTTT
CDR3: CASSYLDRTFF
V: TRBV6-2/TRBV6-3
J: TRBJ1-5
size: .
D: .

DNA: TGTGCCAGCAGTTCTTACAGGAGGAACACTGAAGCTTTCTTT
CDR3: CASSSYRRNTEAFF
V: TRBV7-2
J: TRBJ1-1
size: .
D: .

DNA: TGCAGCGTTGGAGGACGGGCGAACACTGAAGCTTTCTTT
CDR3: CSVGGRANTEAFF
V: TRBV29-1
J: TRBJ1-1
size: .
D: .

DNA: TGTGCCAGCAGCCCCACCTGGACGGCCGATTATGGCTACACCTTC
CDR3: CASSPTWTADYGYTF
V: TRBV3-1/TRBV3-2
J: TRBJ1-2
size: .
D: .